These 18 T cell receptor beta chains originate from one sample sequenced in a study of cytomegalovirus exposure and HLA in healthy donors. PCR involved 60 Vbeta and 13 Jbeta primers. Using immunoSEQ multiplex PCR, the repertoire was profiled, and TCRdb retains in-frame clones only, with some absent. The data show about 130,000 clones, approximately 82% seen once. Source material: PBMCs. Source of these receptors: a man aged 45-65 years in good health and CMV-seronegative.

In this sample, this clone turned up once. The J gene is TRBJ1-6, the V gene TRBV5-6; 9 nucleotides line up with TRBD1. The CDR3 loop spans 18 amino acids. Germline values: CDR1 SGHDT, CDR2 YYEEEE. J gave up 9 bases and V 4 bases, and 17 bases lay outside the gene matches. The CDR3 sequence: CASSIIIQGAKPRSPLHF. The CDR3 DNA reads as TGTGCCAGCAGCATAATAATACAGGGGGCGAAGCCTCGTTCACCCCTCCACTTT.

The chain combines TRBV19 with TRBJ1-5, with TRBD1 as a possible D gene (5 bases). The CDR3 contains 15 residues. Trimming left V 3 bases short and J 1 base short, with 10 bases between. Germline-derived CDR1 and CDR2 are LNHDA and SQIVND (reference sequence). CDR3: CASSIGDRSNQPQHF. As DNA, the CDR3 is TGTGCCAGTAGTATCGGAGACAGAAGCAATCAGCCCCAGCATTTT.

This chain connects TRBV7-8 to TRBJ2-5; 8 bases agree with TRBD2. Germline trimming cut 3 bases from V and 5 bases from J; bases unmatched to any gene: 11. The CDR3 totals 16 residues. Germline V gene lookup returns CDR1 SGHVS and CDR2 FQNEAQ. The CDR3: CASSFGPPSGGETQYF. The CDR3 DNA sequence: TGTGCCAGCAGCTTTGGACCCCCCTCGGGGGGGGAGACCCAGTACTTC.

The chain is built from TRBV19 and TRBJ1-1; D possibly corresponds to TRBD1 (6 bases). Germline V lookup: CDR1 LNHDA, CDR2 SQIVND (reference sequence). The V end lost 3 bases, the J end lost 0 bases, and 11 bases lay between the germline ends. This CDR3 is built from 15 residues. The CDR3 protein is CASSIGQKLNTEAFF. The CDR3 DNA reads as TGTGCCAGTAGTATCGGACAGAAGCTGAACACTGAAGCTTTCTTT.

V gene TRBV30 combines with J gene TRBJ1-6, with 11 positions matching TRBD1. CDR1 and CDR2 (germline): GTSNPN, SVGIG (reference sequence). With V trimmed by 0 bases and J by 9 bases, 16 bases remained unmatched. This CDR3 is 19 amino acids long. CDR3 residues: CAWSVLGQGAFSASSPLHF. The CDR3 nucleotides read TGTGCCTGGAGTGTACTTGGACAGGGGGCTTTCTCTGCCAGTTCACCCCTCCACTTT.

The chain links TRBV6-6 to TRBJ2-5, with a tentative D call TRBD2 (5 bases). The CDR3 covers 13 residues. Germline lookup yields CDR1 MNHNY and CDR2 SVGAGI (reference sequence). Trimming took off 2 bases at V and 4 bases at J, with 8 bases between the two ends. The CDR3 coding sequence is TGTGCCAGCAGTTACCCTGAGGGAGAGACCCAGTACTTC. Protein: CASSYPEGETQYF.

This chain joins TRBV7-8 and TRBJ2-1; possibly TRBD2 for D (6 bases). The germline V and J ends were trimmed by 5 bases and 9 bases, with 26 bases remaining between them. CDR1 and CDR2 from the germline V gene are SGHVS and FQNEAQ. The CDR3 runs 17 residues. CDR3 protein: CASSLRVDGGAAGEQFF. CDR3 DNA: TGTGCCAGCAGCCTGCGAGTGGATGGCGGGGCTGCGGGTGAGCAGTTCTTC.

The genes are TRBV21-1 and TRBJ2-7; the table's TRBD1 call for D was not verified on the DNA. TRBV21-1 counts as a pseudogene. The length of the CDR3 is 14 residues. The DNA for the CDR3 is TGTGCCAGCAGCGGACCGGGACAGACCTACGAGCAGTACTTC. It encodes CASSGPGQTYEQYF.

The chain employs TRBV7-3 and TRBJ2-3; no firm D call. The germline V and J ends were trimmed by 3 bases and 1 base, with 8 bases remaining between them. The germline gives CDR1 SGHTA, CDR2 FQGTGA. The CDR3 extends over 14 amino acids. CDR3 protein: CASSLARGTDTQYF. DNA for the CDR3: TGTGCCAGCAGCTTGGCACGGGGCACAGATACGCAGTATTTT.

The chain links TRBV5-6 to TRBJ2-1; maybe TRBD1 (6 bases). Germline V CDR1 and CDR2: SGHDT, YYEEEE. Trimming stripped 0 bases from V and 3 bases from J, with 22 bases between. The CDR3 consists of 19 residues. The CDR3 DNA reads as TGTGCCAGCAGCTTGGCCAAAACAGGGCCACGGAAGTTCTACAATGAGCAGTTCTTC. Its protein is CASSLAKTGPRKFYNEQFF.

The V call is TRBV5-1, the J call TRBJ1-3, with D possibly matching TRBD1 (6 bases). The CDR3 has 16 residues. Germline CDR1 is SGHRS and CDR2 is YFSETQ. The V end lost 4 bases, the J end lost 0 bases, and 14 bases lay between the germline ends. The chain's CDR3 is CASSLETGDSGNTIYF. The CDR3, as DNA: TGCGCCAGCAGCCTAGAGACAGGTGACTCTGGAAACACCATATATTTT.

The chain is built from TRBV10-3 and TRBJ1-1; tentative D call: TRBD1 (5 bases). Germline V gene data show CDR1 as ENHRY and CDR2 as SYGVKD. CDR3 size: 11 residues. CDR3 loop: CAATGGTEAFF. CDR3 bases: TGTGCAGCCACCGGGGGCACTGAAGCTTTCTTT.

V and J are TRBV7-9 and TRBJ2-5; D is unclear. The CDR3 runs 16 residues. The germline V gene encodes CDR1 SEHNR and CDR2 FQNEAQ (reference sequence). V lost 0 bases, J lost 1 base, and 12 bases lay in between. The CDR3 region is CASSLAYIHSQETQYF. In DNA form, the CDR3 reads TGTGCCAGCAGCTTAGCTTATATCCACTCCCAAGAGACCCAGTACTTC.

This clone has just one count. This chain uses TRBV5-1 with TRBJ1-1; 7 bases are shared with TRBD1. Per germline, CDR1 SGHRS and CDR2 YFSETQ. V lost 5 bases, J lost 0 bases, and 13 bases stayed unmatched. The CDR3 runs to 17 residues. The CDR3 sequence: CASRARQGWMMNTEAFF. The CDR3 bases are TGCGCCAGCAGGGCCCGACAGGGTTGGATGATGAACACTGAAGCTTTCTTT.

This clone was observed a few times. The genes are TRBV27 and TRBJ2-1; tentatively, D is TRBD2 (6 bases). V lost 3 bases and J lost 3, with 12 bases in between. The germline gives CDR1 MNHEY, CDR2 SMNVEV (reference sequence). CDR3 size: 15 residues. Here the CDR3 reads CASSFREDRYNEQFF. CDR3 in DNA: TGTGCCAGCAGTTTTAGGGAGGACCGCTACAATGAGCAGTTCTTC.

The V call is TRBV5-5, the J call TRBJ2-1; 8 bases are a match to TRBD2. Germline loops: CDR1 SGHKS, CDR2 YYEKEE (reference sequence). The V segment lost 3 bases and the J segment 5 bases; nucleotides outside the gene matches: 19. This CDR3 spans 19 amino acids. The CDR3 protein is CASSYRSLGGLAGNNEQFF. Written as DNA, the CDR3 is TGTGCCAGCAGCTATCGATCTTTGGGCGGGCTAGCGGGCAACAATGAGCAGTTCTTC.

The chain joins TRBV2 to TRBJ2-3, with 10 bases matching TRBD2. Per germline, CDR1 SNHLY and CDR2 FYNNEI. This CDR3 is built from 17 residues. V shed 6 bases, J shed 2 bases, and the junction held 11 bases outside the gene matches. CDR3 DNA: TGTGCCAGCAGAAACTTACCGGGACTAGCGATCACAGATACGCAGTATTTT. It is translated as CASRNLPGLAITDTQYF.

The V call is TRBV9, the J call TRBJ2-1, with a tentative D call TRBD1 (6 bases). V dropped 4 bases and J dropped 5 bases, with 16 bases sitting between them. The CDR3 covers 15 residues. Germline CDR1 is SGDLS and CDR2 is YYNGEE. The CDR3 DNA is TGTGCCAGCAGCCCTTACAGGACAGCAAACAATGAGCAGTTCTTC. The encoded protein is CASSPYRTANNEQFF.